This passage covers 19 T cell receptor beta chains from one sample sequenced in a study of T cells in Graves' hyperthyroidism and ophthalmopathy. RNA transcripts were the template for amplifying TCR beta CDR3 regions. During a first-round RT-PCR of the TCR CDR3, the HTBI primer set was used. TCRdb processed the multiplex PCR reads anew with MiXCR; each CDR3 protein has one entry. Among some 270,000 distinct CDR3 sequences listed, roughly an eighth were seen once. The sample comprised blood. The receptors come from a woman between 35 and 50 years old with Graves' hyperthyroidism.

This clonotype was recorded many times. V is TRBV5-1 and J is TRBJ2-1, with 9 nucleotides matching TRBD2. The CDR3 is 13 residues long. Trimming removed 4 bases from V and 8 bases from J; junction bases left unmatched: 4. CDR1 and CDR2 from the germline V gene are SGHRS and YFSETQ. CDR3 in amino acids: CASSVAGDDEQFF. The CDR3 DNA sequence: TGCGCCAGCAGCGTAGCGGGAGACGATGAGCAGTTCTTC.

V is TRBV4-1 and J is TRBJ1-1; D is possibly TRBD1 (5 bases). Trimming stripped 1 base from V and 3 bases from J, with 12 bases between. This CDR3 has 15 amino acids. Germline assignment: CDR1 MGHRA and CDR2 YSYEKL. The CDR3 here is CASSQGARVYTEAFF. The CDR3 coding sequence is TGCGCCAGCAGCCAAGGTGCCAGGGTGTACACTGAAGCTTTCTTT.

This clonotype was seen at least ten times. The CDR3 DNA sequence: TGTGCCAGCAGCATAGGCACCCGATCGGGGGAAAAACTGTTTTTT. Its translation: CASSIGTRSGEKLFF. V usage is TRBV27 and J usage is TRBJ1-4; D gene ambiguous. In germline, CDR1 is MNHEY, CDR2 SMNVEV (reference sequence). The CDR3 length is 15 residues. Trimming removed 6 bases at V and 8 bases at J, with 19 bases between.

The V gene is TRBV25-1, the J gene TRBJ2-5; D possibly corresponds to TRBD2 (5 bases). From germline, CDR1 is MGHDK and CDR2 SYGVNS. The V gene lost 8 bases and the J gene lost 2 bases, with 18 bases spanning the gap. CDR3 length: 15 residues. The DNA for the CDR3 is TGTGCCAGCTCTCCAACTAGGTTTTTACAAGAGACCCAGTACTTC. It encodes CASSPTRFLQETQYF.

CDR3 in amino acids: CASSLPTGRHEKLFF. The DNA of the CDR3 is TGTGCCAGCAGCTTGCCGACAGGGAGACATGAAAAACTGTTTTTT. The V and J genes are TRBV7-9 and TRBJ1-4; 7 nucleotides agree with TRBD1. CDR3 length: 15 amino acids. After removal of 3 bases from V and 6 bases from J, the junction contained 7 bases not matched to a gene. Germline CDR1 and CDR2: SEHNR and FQNEAQ (reference sequence).

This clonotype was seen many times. The CDR3 reads CASSGDQPQHF. The CDR3 DNA reads TGTGCCAGCTCGGGAGATCAGCCCCAGCATTTT. The rearrangement joins TRBV6-1 to TRBJ1-5; D not resolved. Trimming pared 8 bases from V and 5 bases from J, leaving 7 bases between. The CDR3 contains 11 residues. Germline loops: CDR1 MNHNS, CDR2 SASEGT.

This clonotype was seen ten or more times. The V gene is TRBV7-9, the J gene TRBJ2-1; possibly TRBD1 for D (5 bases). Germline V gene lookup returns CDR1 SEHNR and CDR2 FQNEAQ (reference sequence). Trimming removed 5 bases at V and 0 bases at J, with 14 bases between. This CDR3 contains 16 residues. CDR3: CASSPDSFSSYNEQFF. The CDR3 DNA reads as TGTGCCAGCAGCCCAGACAGTTTCAGCTCCTACAATGAGCAGTTCTTC. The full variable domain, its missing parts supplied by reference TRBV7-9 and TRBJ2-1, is DTGVSQNPRHKITKRGQNVTFRCDPISEHNRLYWYRQTLGQGPEFLTYFQNEAQLEKSRLLSDRFSAERPKGSFSTLEIQRTEQGDSAMYLCASSPDSFSSYNEQFFGPGTRLTVL.

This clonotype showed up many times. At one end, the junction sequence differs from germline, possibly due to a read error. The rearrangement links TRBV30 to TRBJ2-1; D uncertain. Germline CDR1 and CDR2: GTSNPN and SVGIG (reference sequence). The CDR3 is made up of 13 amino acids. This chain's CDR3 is CAWRAPWVNEQFF. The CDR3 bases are TGTGCCTGGAGAGCCCCTTGGGTGAATGAGCAATTCTTC.

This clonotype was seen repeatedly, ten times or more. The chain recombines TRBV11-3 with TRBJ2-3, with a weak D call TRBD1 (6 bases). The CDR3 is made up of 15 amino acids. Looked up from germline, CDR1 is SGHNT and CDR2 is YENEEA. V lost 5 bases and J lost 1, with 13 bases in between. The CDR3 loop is CASSPGVAGTDTQYF. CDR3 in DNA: TGTGCCAGCAGCCCAGGGGTAGCCGGCACAGATACGCAGTATTTT.

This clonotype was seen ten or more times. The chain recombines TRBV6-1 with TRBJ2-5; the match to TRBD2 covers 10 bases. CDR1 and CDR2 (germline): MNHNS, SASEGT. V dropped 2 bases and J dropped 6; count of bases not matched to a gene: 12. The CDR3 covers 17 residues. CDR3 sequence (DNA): TGTGCCAGCAGTGAATCAGTTAGGACTAGCGGAAGAAAGACCCAGTACTTC. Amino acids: CASSESVRTSGRKTQYF.

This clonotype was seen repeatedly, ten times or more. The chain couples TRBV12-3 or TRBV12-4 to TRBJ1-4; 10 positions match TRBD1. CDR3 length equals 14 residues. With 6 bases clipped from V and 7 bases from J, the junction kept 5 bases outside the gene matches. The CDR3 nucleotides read TGTGCCAGCAGATTGACAGGGGGCTTTGAAAAACTGTTTTTT. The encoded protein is CASRLTGGFEKLFF.

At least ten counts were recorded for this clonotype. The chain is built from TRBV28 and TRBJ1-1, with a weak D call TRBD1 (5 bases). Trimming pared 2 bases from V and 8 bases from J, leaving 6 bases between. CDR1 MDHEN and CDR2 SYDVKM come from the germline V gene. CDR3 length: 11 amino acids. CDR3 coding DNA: TGTGCCAGCAGTTTAAGGGACGAAGCTTTCTTT. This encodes CASSLRDEAFF.

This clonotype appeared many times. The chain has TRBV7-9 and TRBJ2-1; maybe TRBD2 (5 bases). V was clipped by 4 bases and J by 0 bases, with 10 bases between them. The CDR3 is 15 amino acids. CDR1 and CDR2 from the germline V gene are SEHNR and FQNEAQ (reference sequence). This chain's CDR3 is CASSSFSGSYNEQFF. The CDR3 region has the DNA TGTGCCAGCAGCTCGTTCAGCGGCTCCTACAATGAGCAGTTCTTC.

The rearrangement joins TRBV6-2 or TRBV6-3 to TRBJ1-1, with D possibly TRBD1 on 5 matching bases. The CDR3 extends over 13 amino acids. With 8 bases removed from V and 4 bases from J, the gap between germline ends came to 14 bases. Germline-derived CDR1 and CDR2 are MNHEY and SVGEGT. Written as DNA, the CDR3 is TGTGCCAGCTGGGGCCCCATGGCCACTGAAGCTTTCTTT. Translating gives CASWGPMATEAFF.

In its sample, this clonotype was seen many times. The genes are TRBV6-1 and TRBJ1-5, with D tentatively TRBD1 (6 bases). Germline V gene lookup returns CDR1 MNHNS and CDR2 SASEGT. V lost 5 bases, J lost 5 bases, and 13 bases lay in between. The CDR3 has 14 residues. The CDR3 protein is CASSYGQIHQPQHF. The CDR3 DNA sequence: TGTGCCAGCAGTTATGGACAGATACATCAGCCCCAGCATTTT.

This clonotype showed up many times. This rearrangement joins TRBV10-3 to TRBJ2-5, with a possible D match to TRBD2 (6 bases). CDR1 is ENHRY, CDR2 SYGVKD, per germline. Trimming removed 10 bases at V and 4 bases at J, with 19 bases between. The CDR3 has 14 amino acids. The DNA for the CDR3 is TGTGCCACCTCAAGGGGAGGCGCGGGAGAGACCCAGTACTTC. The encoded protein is CATSRGGAGETQYF.

The DNA of the CDR3 is TGTGCCAGCAGCTTAGGCGGGAGCATCTACGAGCAGTACTTC. It is translated as CASSLGGSIYEQYF. The gene calls are TRBV7-2 and TRBJ2-7; TRBD2 aligns across 7 bases. V lost 1 base and J lost 3; bases outside the gene matches: 3. Germline-derived CDR1 and CDR2 are SGHTA and FQGNSA. The CDR3 length is 14 residues.

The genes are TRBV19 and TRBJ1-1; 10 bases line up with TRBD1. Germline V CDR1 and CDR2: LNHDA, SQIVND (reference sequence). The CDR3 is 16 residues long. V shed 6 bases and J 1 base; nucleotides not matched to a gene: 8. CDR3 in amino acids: CASSTSRDRGNTEAFF. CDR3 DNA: TGTGCCAGTAGCACCTCCCGGGACAGGGGGAACACTGAAGCTTTCTTT. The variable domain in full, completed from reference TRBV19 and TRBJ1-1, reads DGGITQSPKYLFRKEGQNVTLSCEQNLNHDAMYWYRQDPGQGLRLIYYSQIVNDFQKGDIAEGYSVSREKKESFPLTVTSAQKNPTAFYLCASSTSRDRGNTEAFFGQGTRLTVV.

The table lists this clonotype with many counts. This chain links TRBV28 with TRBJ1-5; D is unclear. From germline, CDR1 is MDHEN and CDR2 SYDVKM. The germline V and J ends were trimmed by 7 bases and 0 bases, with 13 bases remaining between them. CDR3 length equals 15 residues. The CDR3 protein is CASISRPFSNQPQHF. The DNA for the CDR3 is TGTGCCAGCATATCAAGGCCGTTTAGCAATCAGCCCCAGCATTTT.